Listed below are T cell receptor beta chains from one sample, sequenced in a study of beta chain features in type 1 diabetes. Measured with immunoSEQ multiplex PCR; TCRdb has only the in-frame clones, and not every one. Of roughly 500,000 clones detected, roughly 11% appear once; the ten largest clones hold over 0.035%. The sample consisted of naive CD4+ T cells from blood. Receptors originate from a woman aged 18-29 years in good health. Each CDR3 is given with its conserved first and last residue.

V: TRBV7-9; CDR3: CASTSARGGLLGAFF
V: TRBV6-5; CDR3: CASSYRGPRDTQYF
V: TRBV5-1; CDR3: CASSGTGIDTEAFF
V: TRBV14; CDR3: CASSQTGTHGNEKLFF
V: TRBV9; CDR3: CASASSGLVGRETQYF
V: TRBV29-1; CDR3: CSVSQVAGGNQPQHF
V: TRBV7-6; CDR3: CASSLTGVGSYEQYF
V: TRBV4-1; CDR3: CASSQDTQVYGYTF
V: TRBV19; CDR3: CASKQVLNEKLFF
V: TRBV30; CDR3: CAWSSGGRGETQYF
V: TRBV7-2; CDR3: CASSLRRGSADTQYF
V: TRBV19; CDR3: CASSPRQIGGQFF
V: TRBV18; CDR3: CASSPDRGNTEAFF
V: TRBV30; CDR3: CAWSFRQTSEAFF
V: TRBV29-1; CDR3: CSVLDRFSYEQYF
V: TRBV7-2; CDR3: CASSLNRGGGYTF
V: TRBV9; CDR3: CASSVVSGGTRGEQFF
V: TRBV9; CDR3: CAKAYEQYF
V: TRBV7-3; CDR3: CASTRYITRDSSGANVLTF
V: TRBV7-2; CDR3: CASSLGTATNEKLFF
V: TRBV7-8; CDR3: CASSLSGAGRNTEAFF
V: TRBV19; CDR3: CAATHGVESNYGYTF
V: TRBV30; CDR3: CAYRVMKNTDTQYF
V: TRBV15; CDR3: CATSEGPSRGDTQYF
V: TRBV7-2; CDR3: CASTLSGRREQYF
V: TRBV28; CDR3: CASSPTGAGANVLTF
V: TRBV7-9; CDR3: CASGRDRGLQETQYF
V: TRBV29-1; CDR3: CSVAGTGNVYEQYF
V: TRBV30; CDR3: CAWSASWREYEQYF
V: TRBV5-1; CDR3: CASSLNTEAFF
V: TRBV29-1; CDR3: CSVLGTSASETQYF
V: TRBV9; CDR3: CASSVGGSPSYEQYF
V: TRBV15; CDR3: CATSRDPSSGNTIYF
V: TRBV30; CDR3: CAWSGGILAGVGNEQFF
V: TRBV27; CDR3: CASSFETGHNSPLHF
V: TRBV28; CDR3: CASSELTGVETQYF
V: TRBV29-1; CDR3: CSVALGGENQPQHF
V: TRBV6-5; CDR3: CASSYSRGAGELFF
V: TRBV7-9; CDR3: CASSPVGDGYGYTF
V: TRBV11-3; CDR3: CASRPRIAGVHEQFF
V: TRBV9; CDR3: CASSASGSYEQYF